This T cell receptor beta chain comes out of a study of control samples from healthy donors and cancer patients (TCRdb year 2020). As concerns this clone: Its antigen remains undetermined. The record has no base qualities; no much larger clone is one base away.

The protocol used for the library was the immunoSEQ multiplex PCR assay. TCRdb re-hosts the immuneACCESS table, in-frame sequences only. Its copies lack some clones; in the studies checked, an unresolved V gene accounts for under half of them, and the cause for the rest is not known. Within this sample are about 55,000 clones, with about 96% of them counted one time only. The ten top clones hold about 1.1% of the sample. Based on the germline V gene (reference sequence), the CDR1 and CDR2 sequences are LGHDT and YNNKEL. V is trimmed back by 5 bases and J by 4 bases, and the junction contains 5 bases that no gene match accounts for. Reading from cysteine to phenylalanine, the CDR3 counts 14 amino acids. Just the 42-base CDR3 DNA is kept, in frame starting at base 1.

The chain is encoded by TRBV3-1 (or the pseudogene TRBV3-2) joined to TRBJ2-1; TRBD2 agrees with 7 junctional bases. Sequenced input: blood. The source of this sequence is a young woman in good health. The bases are TGTGCCAGCAGCTACGGGGGGACTTACAATGAGCAGTTCTTC. The resulting protein is CASSYGGTYNEQFF.